The present TCR beta chain was sequenced within a study of glioma-infiltrating T cells. Whole-study findings and limits: Only very few CDR3 sequences appeared in both tissue and blood.

The iRepertoire nested amplicon-rescue multiplex PCR amplified TCR alpha and beta CDR3s from RNA. TCRdb re-called the multiplex PCR reads with MiXCR, one entry per CDR3 protein. The table includes roughly 130,000 distinct CDR3 sequences, around 23% detected once. The CDR3 has 14 amino acids. After removal of 5 bases from V and 0 bases from J, the junction contained 5 bases not matched to a gene. Germline V gene lookup returns CDR1 DFQATT and CDR2 SNEGSKA (reference sequence). This clonotype has a handful of counts. No antigen is known for it. Source material: glioma tissue, nonneoplastic brain tissue, or PBMCs (not recorded which). The chain employs TRBV20-1 and TRBJ1-2; 8 bases map to TRBD1. The receptor was derived from a human donor with low-grade glioma or glioblastoma, undergoing nonglioma brain surgery, or in good health (not recorded which). The CDR3 sequence: CSAGTQGANYGYTF. DNA for the CDR3: TGCAGTGCTGGAACACAGGGGGCTAACTATGGCTACACCTTC.